This TCR beta chain was identified in a study of radiation and T cells in renal cell carcinoma. Study-wide results and limits: In blood, top tumor clones expanded by 2 weeks, shrinking by 4.

As to time point: blood 4 weeks post-SBRT, at nephrectomy. Treatment in this sample: 15 Gy SBRT to primary tumor, nephrectomy 4 weeks later. Nephrectomy followed 15 Gy stereotactic body radiation by 4 weeks. This renal cell carcinoma was of the clear cell type. This table comes from immunoSEQ multiplex PCR, and its TCRdb copy is limited to in-frame clones, with some not included. The table lists approximately 150,000 clones, about 86% of them singletons. Note on this clone: The target antigen is unknown.

There are 15 residues in the CDR3. V was cut by 0 bases and J by 2 bases, with 10 bases left in between. CDR1 is LGHNA, CDR2 YSLEER, per germline. This specimen consisted of blood, obtained from a patient whose treatment included radiotherapy and nephrectomy. The clonotype was recovered from a woman between 50 and 59 years old with renal cell carcinoma. The chain recombines TRBV4-3 with TRBJ2-5, with D uncertain. The CDR3 region has the DNA TGCGCCAGCAGCCAAGATCAGTTTTTACAAGAGACCCAGTACTTC. Protein product: CASSQDQFLQETQYF.